The sequence of this T cell receptor (beta chain) was determined in a study of T cell changes during pregnancy in multiple sclerosis. Sequencing was performed with immunoSEQ multiplex PCR; in TCRdb, only in-frame clones are kept and a portion is missing. The table has tens of thousands of clones, around 90% seen once. The source material was peripheral blood, sampled in the third trimester of pregnancy. The sequence was collected from a female donor in good health, enrolled as a control in a pregnancy study.

The CDR3 loop reads CAWSVGSGGTDTQYF. The CDR3 DNA reads TGTGCCTGGAGTGTAGGGTCAGGGGGCACAGATACGCAGTATTTT. The V and J genes are TRBV30 and TRBJ2-3, with D maybe TRBD1 (6 bases). Trimming cost V 0 bases and J 1 base, with 11 bases left between them. CDR3 length: 15 residues. Germline V gene data show CDR1 as GTSNPN and CDR2 as SVGIG (reference sequence).